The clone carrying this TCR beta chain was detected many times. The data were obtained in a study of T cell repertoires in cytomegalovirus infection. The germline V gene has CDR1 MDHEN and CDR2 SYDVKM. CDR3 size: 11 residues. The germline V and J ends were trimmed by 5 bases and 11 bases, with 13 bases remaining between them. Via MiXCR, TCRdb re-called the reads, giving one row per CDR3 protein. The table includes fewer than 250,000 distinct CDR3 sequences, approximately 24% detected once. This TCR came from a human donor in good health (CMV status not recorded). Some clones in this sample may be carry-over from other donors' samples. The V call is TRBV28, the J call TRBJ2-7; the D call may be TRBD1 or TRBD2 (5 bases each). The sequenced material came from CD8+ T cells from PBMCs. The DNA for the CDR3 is TGTGCCAGCAGTCCCGGGACGGACGAGTACTTC. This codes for CASSPGTDEYF.